A selection of T cell receptor beta chains follows, all from one sample in a study of T cells after yellow fever vaccination. TCRdb independently ran MiXCR on the 5' RACE reads; one entry per CDR3 protein. The data show 250,000 to 300,000 distinct CDR3 sequences, about 10% seen once. Material: CD4+ T cells sorted from PBMCs, obtained 5 days after the yellow fever booster vaccination. These receptor sequences come from a man between 18 and 29 years old who received the YFV17D yellow fever vaccine. CDR3s include the opening cysteine and the closing phenylalanine or tryptophan. D genes are given only for firm matches. A clone size is listed for some rows: how often the clone was seen (once, few, many), or a class if it is expanded.

cdr3_nt: TGTGCCAGCAGTTTAATCTCAGGGTCGGTCACTGAAGCTTTCTTT
cdr3_aa: CASSLISGSVTEAFF
v_call: TRBV28
d_call: -
j_call: TRBJ1-1
clone_size: few

cdr3_nt: TGCAGTGCTAGACGCTCTGGGGCCAACGTCCTGACTTTC
cdr3_aa: CSARRSGANVLTF
v_call: TRBV20-1
d_call: -
j_call: TRBJ2-6
clone_size: many

cdr3_nt: TGCAGCGTTGGACAGCGGGGTAGCCAGCCCCAGCATTTT
cdr3_aa: CSVGQRGSQPQHF
v_call: TRBV29-1
d_call: -
j_call: TRBJ1-5
clone_size: few

cdr3_nt: TGCGCCAGCAGCTCCCGGGACCCATCGGGGACCCAGTACTTC
cdr3_aa: CASSSRDPSGTQYF
v_call: TRBV5-1
d_call: -
j_call: TRBJ2-5
clone_size: -

cdr3_nt: TGTGCCAGCAGCTCCAGGCCCCGGCACGACAATGAGCAGTTCTTC
cdr3_aa: CASSSRPRHDNEQFF
v_call: TRBV5-4
d_call: -
j_call: TRBJ2-1
clone_size: -

cdr3_nt: TGTGCCAGCGGGGGGCTAGGAGAGACCCAGTACTTC
cdr3_aa: CASGGLGETQYF
v_call: TRBV6-5
d_call: -
j_call: TRBJ2-5
clone_size: -

cdr3_nt: TGTGCCAGCAGGGGACAAAATCAGCCCCAGCATTTT
cdr3_aa: CASRGQNQPQHF
v_call: TRBV2
d_call: -
j_call: TRBJ1-5
clone_size: few

cdr3_nt: TGCAGTGCTAACCCCTTGTCTGACAATCAGCCCCAGCATTTT
cdr3_aa: CSANPLSDNQPQHF
v_call: TRBV20-1
d_call: -
j_call: TRBJ1-5
clone_size: few

cdr3_nt: TGTGCCAGCAGGATAACAGGGACCCCTAGGGTAACCGGGGAGCTGTTTTTT
cdr3_aa: CASRITGTPRVTGELFF
v_call: TRBV2
d_call: -
j_call: TRBJ2-2
clone_size: few

cdr3_nt: TGCGCCAGCAGCTTGGACAGGGAACTGAGCGAGCAGTACTTC
cdr3_aa: CASSLDRELSEQYF
v_call: TRBV5-1
d_call: -
j_call: TRBJ2-7
clone_size: -

cdr3_nt: TGTGCCAGCAGCCCCCTAAGGTTTCAGGGGGGGAACACTGAAGCTTTCTTT
cdr3_aa: CASSPLRFQGGNTEAFF
v_call: TRBV7-9
d_call: TRBD1
j_call: TRBJ1-1
clone_size: -

cdr3_nt: TGTGCCAGCAGCTATGAGGGTGGCACCGGGGAGCTGTTTTTT
cdr3_aa: CASSYEGGTGELFF
v_call: TRBV7-2
d_call: -
j_call: TRBJ2-2
clone_size: many

cdr3_nt: TGTGCTAGCAGCCCTAGGGGGGGGTTACCCTACACAGATACGCAGTATTTT
cdr3_aa: CASSPRGGLPYTDTQYF
v_call: TRBV7-7
d_call: -
j_call: TRBJ2-3
clone_size: -

cdr3_nt: TGTGCCAGCACCCAGCGGGGTCCCCCCGGGGCCCAGCATTTT
cdr3_aa: CASTQRGPPGAQHF
v_call: TRBV12-3/TRBV12-4
d_call: -
j_call: TRBJ1-5
clone_size: many

cdr3_nt: TGTGCCACCGCCGGGGACAGACCGGTCGGCAAACTGTTTTTT
cdr3_aa: CATAGDRPVGKLFF
v_call: TRBV19
d_call: TRBD1
j_call: TRBJ1-4
clone_size: few